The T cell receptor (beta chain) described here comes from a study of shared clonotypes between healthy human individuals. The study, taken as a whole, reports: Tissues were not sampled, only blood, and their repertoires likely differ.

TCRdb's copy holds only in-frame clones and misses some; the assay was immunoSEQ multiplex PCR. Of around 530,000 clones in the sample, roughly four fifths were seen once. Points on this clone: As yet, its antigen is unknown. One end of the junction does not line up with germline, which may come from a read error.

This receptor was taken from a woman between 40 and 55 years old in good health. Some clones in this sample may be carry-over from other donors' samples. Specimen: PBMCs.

The CDR3 nucleotides read TGTGCCAACAGTCCCTTAGCTAGCGGGAGTTTGGATACACAGTATTTT. It codes for CANSPLASGSLDTQYF. The chain combines TRBV2 with TRBJ2-3; 10 bases agree with TRBD2. CDR1 is SNHLY and CDR2 is FYNNEI in the germline V gene. The CDR3 is 16 residues long.